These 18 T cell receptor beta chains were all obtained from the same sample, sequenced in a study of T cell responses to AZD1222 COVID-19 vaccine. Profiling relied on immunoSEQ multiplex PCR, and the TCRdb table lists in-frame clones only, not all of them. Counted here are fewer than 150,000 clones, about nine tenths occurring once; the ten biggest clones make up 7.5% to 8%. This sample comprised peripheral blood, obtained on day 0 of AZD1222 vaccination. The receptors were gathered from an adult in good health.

CDR3 protein: CASSVEGAGFEQYF. The DNA for the CDR3 is TGTGCCAGCAGCGTAGAGGGGGCGGGGTTCGAGCAGTACTTC. The chain couples TRBV9 to TRBJ2-7, with D maybe TRBD1 (7 bases). Per the germline V gene, CDR1 is SGDLS and CDR2 is YYNGEE. The length of the CDR3 is 14 residues. Trimming cost V 0 bases and J 6 bases, with 13 bases left between them.

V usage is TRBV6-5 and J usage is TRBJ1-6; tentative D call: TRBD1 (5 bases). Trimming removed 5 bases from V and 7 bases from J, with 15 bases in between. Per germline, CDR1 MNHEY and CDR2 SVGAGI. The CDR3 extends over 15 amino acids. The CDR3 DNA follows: TGTGCCAGCAGTAACTACCCAGGGTGGAATTCACCCCTCCACTTT. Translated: CASSNYPGWNSPLHF.

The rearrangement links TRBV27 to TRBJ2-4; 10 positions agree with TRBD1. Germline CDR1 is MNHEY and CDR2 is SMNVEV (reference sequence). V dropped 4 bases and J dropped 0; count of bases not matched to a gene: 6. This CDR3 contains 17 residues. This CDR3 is CASSSEDRGVAKNIQYF. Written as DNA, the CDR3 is TGTGCCAGCAGTTCCGAGGACAGGGGGGTAGCCAAAAACATTCAGTACTTC.

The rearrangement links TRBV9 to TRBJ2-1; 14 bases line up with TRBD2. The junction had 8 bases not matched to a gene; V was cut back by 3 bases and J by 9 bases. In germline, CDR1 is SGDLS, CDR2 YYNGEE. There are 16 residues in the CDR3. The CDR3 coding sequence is TGTGCCAGCAGCGCGGGACTAGCGGGGGCCCCCAGTGAGCAGTTCTTC. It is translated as CASSAGLAGAPSEQFF.

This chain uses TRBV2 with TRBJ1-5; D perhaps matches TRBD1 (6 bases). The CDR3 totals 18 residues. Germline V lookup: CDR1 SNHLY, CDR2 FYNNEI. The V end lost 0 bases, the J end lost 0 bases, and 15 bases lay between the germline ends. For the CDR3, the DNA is TGTGCCAGCAGTGAAGCTTCCAGGGGAGTCTATAGCAATCAGCCCCAGCATTTT. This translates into CASSEASRGVYSNQPQHF.

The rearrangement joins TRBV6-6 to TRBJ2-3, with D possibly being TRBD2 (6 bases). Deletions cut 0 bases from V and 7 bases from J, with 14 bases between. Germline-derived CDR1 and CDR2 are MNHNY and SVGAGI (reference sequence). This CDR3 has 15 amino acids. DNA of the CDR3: TGTGCCAGCAGTTACTCGAATCAGGGCGGGAATACGCAGTATTTT. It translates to CASSYSNQGGNTQYF.

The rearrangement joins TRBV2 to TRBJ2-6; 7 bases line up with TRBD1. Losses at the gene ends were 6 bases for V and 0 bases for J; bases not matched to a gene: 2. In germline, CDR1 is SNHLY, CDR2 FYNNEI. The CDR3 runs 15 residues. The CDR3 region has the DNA TGTGCCAGCAGCGACAGGGACTCTGGGGCCAACGTCCTGACTTTC. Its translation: CASSDRDSGANVLTF.

CDR3 loop: CASSQEGRGSYEQYF. CDR3 bases: TGCGCCAGCAGCCAAGAAGGCAGGGGGAGCTACGAGCAGTACTTC. The chain is built from TRBV4-3 and TRBJ2-7; TRBD1 matches 7 bases. Trimming at V came to 0 bases and at J to 3 bases, leaving 5 bases not matched to a gene. Germline CDR1 is LGHNA and CDR2 is YSLEER. The CDR3 runs 15 residues.

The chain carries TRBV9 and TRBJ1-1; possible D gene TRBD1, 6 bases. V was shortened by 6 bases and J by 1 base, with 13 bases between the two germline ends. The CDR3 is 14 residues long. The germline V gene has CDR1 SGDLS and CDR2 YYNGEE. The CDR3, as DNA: TGTGCCAGCACAAAAGAGGGGGGGAACACTGAAGCTTTCTTT. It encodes CASTKEGGNTEAFF.

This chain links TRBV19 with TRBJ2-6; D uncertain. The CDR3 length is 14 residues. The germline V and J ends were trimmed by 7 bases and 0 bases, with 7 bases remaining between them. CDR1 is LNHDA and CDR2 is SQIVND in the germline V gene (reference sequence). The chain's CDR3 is CASTPGSGANVLTF. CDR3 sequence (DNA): TGTGCCAGTACTCCGGGCTCTGGGGCCAACGTCCTGACTTTC.

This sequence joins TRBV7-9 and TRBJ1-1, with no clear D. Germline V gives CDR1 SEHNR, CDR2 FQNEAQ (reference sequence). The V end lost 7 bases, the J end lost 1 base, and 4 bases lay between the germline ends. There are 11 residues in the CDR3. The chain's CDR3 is CASTPNTEAFF. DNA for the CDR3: TGTGCCAGCACCCCGAACACTGAAGCTTTCTTT.

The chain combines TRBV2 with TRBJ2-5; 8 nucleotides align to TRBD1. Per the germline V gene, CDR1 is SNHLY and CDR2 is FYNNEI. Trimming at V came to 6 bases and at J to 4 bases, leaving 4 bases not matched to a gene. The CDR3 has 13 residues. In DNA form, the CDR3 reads TGTGCCAGCAGCCCAGGGGGCGTAGAGACCCAGTACTTC. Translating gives CASSPGGVETQYF. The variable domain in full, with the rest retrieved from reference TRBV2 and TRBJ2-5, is EPEVTQTPSHQVTQMGQEVILRCVPISNHLYFYWYRQILGQKVEFLVSFYNNEISEKSEIFDDQFSVERPDGSNFTLKIRSTKLEDSAMYFCASSPGGVETQYFGPGTRLLVL.

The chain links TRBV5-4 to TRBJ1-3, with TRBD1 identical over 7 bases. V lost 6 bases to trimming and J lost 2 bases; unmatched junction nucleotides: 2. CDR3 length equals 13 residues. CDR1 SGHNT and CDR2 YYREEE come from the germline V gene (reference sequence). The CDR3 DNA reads TGTGCCAGCACCACAGGGGCTGGAAACACCATATATTTT. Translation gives CASTTGAGNTIYF. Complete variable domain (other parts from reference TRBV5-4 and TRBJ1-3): ETGVTQSPTHLIKTRGQQVTLRCSSQSGHNTVSWYQQALGQGPQFIFQYYREEENGRGNFPPRFSGLQFPNYSSELNVNALELDDSALYLCASTTGAGNTIYFGEGSWLTVV.

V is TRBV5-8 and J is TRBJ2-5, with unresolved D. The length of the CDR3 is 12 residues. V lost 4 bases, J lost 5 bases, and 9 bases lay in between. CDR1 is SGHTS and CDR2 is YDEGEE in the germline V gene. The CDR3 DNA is TGTGCCAGCAGCAACCGACGCGAGACCCAGTACTTC. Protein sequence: CASSNRRETQYF.

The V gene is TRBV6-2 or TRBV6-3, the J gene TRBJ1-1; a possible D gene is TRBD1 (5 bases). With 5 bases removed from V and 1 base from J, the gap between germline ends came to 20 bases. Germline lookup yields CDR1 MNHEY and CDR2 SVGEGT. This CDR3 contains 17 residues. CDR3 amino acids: CASSTDNEVLENTEAFF. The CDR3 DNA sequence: TGTGCCAGCAGTACGGACAATGAAGTGTTAGAGAACACTGAAGCTTTCTTT.

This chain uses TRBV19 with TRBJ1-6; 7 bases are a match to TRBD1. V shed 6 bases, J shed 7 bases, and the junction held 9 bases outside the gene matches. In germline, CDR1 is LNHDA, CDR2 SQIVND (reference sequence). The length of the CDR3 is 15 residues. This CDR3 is CASRQGINENSPLHF. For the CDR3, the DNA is TGTGCCAGTAGACAGGGGATCAATGAAAATTCACCCCTCCACTTT.

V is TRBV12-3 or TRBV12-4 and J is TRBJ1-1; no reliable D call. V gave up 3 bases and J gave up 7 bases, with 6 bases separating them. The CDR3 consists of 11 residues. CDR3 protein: CASSLRYEAFF. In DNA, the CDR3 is TGTGCCAGCAGTTTGAGATATGAAGCTTTCTTT.

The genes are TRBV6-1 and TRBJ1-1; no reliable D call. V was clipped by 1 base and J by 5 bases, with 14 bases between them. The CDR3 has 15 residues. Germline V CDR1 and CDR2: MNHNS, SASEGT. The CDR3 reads CASSEESLLGTEAFF. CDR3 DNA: TGTGCCAGCAGTGAAGAAAGTCTTTTGGGGACTGAAGCTTTCTTT.